This T cell receptor beta chain was documented in a study of vaccination and CD4 T cells after COVID-19. Across the study: Convalescent patients were SARS-CoV-2 positive by nasal swab PCR; several mild, one severe. Collection of post-COVID samples occurred a median roughly 110 days after diagnosis, spanning a range of 35 to 161. Study-wide results and caveats: The cohort comprised relatively few convalescent patients, and no early post-infection timepoints were analyzed.

The treatment: approximately 9-day PBMC culture with coronavirus spike peptide pools or control peptides (ViraFEST assay). Replacement of half the medium with fresh IL-2 medium took place on days 3 and 7. A remark on this clonotype: No antigen is known for it.

CDR3 length equals 14 residues. Germline V CDR1 and CDR2: KGHDR, SFDVKD. Trimming cost V 5 bases and J 0 bases; bases outside gene matches: 1. The Oncomine TCR Beta short-read assay was applied to DNA of cultured CD4+ T cells. MiXCR was run by TCRdb on the PCR reads, yielding one entry per CDR3 protein. The sample holds around 20,000 distinct CDR3 sequences, over 50% seen once. The chain combines TRBV24-1 with TRBJ2-5; TRBD2 matches at 8 bases. The sequence was obtained from a human donor who had recovered from COVID-19. The sequences come from CD4+ T cells from blood, cultured in vitro, collected before SARS-CoV-2 vaccination. The CDR3 DNA sequence: TGTGCCACCAGTGTTAGCGGGAACCAAGAGACCCAGTACTTC. Translation: CATSVSGNQETQYF.